This entry describes one T cell receptor beta chain. As processed by the authors: The authors estimated nucleated cell counts from reference gene primer amplification. Assay: immunoSEQ multiplex PCR; the TCRdb copy retains only in-frame clones and omits some. V and J calls and clone size are copied from that table; D and trimming were computed from the DNA. The top ten hold around 0.47% of the sample, which has just under 90,000 clones, 88% seen once. V gave up 4 bases and J gave up 0 bases; unmatched junction bases: 12. The V gene's germline CDR1 is SGHRS and CDR2 YFSETQ. The CDR3 contains 17 residues. This specimen comes from a study of blood T cell repertoires in COVID-19. Study information: Whether acute or convalescent, the COVID-19 samples came from the United States, Italy and Spain. T cells, B-cell-depleted T cells, or PBMCs provided the cDNA or gDNA that served as material.

The source is a man aged 60 to 75 with acute or convalescent COVID-19. Sequences were obtained from peripheral blood. The rearrangement uses TRBV5-1 and TRBJ1-1, with 7 positions matching TRBD1. CDR3 protein: CASSTTIQTGMNTEAFF. The CDR3 nucleotides read TGCGCCAGCAGCACCACTATACAGACAGGGATGAACACTGAAGCTTTCTTT. The whole variable domain, filled in from reference TRBV5-1 and TRBJ1-1, reads KAGVTQTPRYLIKTRGQQVTLSCSPISGHRSVSWYQQTPGQGLQFLFEYFSETQRNKGNFPGRFSGRQFSNSRSEMNVSTLELGDSALYLCASSTTIQTGMNTEAFFGQGTRLTVV.